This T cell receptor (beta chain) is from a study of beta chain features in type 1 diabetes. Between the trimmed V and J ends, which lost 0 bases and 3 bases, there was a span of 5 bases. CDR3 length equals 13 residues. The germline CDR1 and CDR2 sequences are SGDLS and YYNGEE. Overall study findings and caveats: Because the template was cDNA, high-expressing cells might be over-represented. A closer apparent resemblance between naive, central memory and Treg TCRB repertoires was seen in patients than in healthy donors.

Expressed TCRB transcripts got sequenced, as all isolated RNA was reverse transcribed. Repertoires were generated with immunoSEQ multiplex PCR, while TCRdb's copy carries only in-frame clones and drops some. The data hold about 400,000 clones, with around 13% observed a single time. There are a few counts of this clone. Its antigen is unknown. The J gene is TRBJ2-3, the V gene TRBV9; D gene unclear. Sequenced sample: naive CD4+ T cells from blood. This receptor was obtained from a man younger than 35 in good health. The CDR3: CASSVGRTDTQYF. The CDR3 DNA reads TGTGCCAGCAGCGTAGGCAGGACAGATACGCAGTATTTT.